A selection of T cell receptor beta chains follows, all from one sample in a study of T cells in Graves' hyperthyroidism and ophthalmopathy. TCRdb re-analysed the multiplex PCR reads in MiXCR, keeping a single row per CDR3 protein. The data show a few hundred thousand distinct CDR3 sequences, about 18% seen once. The sequenced material came from blood. The source of these receptors is a young woman with Graves' hyperthyroidism. Both conserved end residues are trimmed from each CDR3. Each record gives: CDR3 protein, D gene, V gene. D genes are given only for firm matches.

CDR3aa: ASRRGTAEKLF
d_gene: TRBD1
v_gene: TRBV12-3/TRBV12-4

CDR3aa: ASRESGFTSYEQY
d_gene: -
v_gene: TRBV6-1

CDR3aa: ASSEPDRGPTGELF
d_gene: TRBD1
v_gene: TRBV6-1

CDR3aa: ASSMPSGNTIY
d_gene: -
v_gene: TRBV28

CDR3aa: ASSLGGRDGELF
d_gene: TRBD2
v_gene: TRBV6-1

CDR3aa: SGGGPYNSPLH
d_gene: -
v_gene: TRBV20-1

CDR3aa: ASREIEQY
d_gene: -
v_gene: TRBV2

CDR3aa: ASAQLTGPT
d_gene: -
v_gene: TRBV2

CDR3aa: ASSPYHGGKTDTQY
d_gene: -
v_gene: TRBV7-3

CDR3aa: ASSLDRGMYGYT
d_gene: TRBD1
v_gene: TRBV11-1

CDR3aa: SVARGGYT
d_gene: -
v_gene: TRBV29-1

CDR3aa: SAKGTPQETQY
d_gene: -
v_gene: TRBV20-1

CDR3aa: ASISQQGVLGGYT
d_gene: -
v_gene: TRBV6-1

CDR3aa: ASTLTGGVNYGYT
d_gene: TRBD1
v_gene: TRBV28

CDR3aa: ASSYSGGTYEQY
d_gene: -
v_gene: TRBV6-5

CDR3aa: ASSSVSQETQY
d_gene: -
v_gene: TRBV11-2

CDR3aa: ASGTKETQY
d_gene: -
v_gene: TRBV6-1

CDR3aa: ASSIRTSGGHQETQY
d_gene: TRBD2
v_gene: TRBV19

CDR3aa: ASTGEGGGEQY
d_gene: -
v_gene: TRBV2

CDR3aa: ATSRDPVNYGYT
d_gene: -
v_gene: TRBV15

CDR3aa: ASLEPAVRREYGYT
d_gene: -
v_gene: TRBV28

CDR3aa: ASTQDQMNTEAF
d_gene: -
v_gene: TRBV12-3/TRBV12-4

CDR3aa: ATSDDTEAF
d_gene: -
v_gene: TRBV24-1

CDR3aa: ATSRDRGEPWQTQY
d_gene: -
v_gene: TRBV15

CDR3aa: SVAINRGMNTEAF
d_gene: TRBD1
v_gene: TRBV29-1

CDR3aa: ASSSSAGGRQETQY
d_gene: TRBD2
v_gene: TRBV11-2

CDR3aa: ASSYRGGAEPQY
d_gene: -
v_gene: TRBV6-5

CDR3aa: ASSQDGAEGNQPQH
d_gene: -
v_gene: TRBV4-1

CDR3aa: AGQMLWGVGWNTEAF
d_gene: -
v_gene: TRBV11-1

CDR3aa: ASSPGTSGAYEQY
d_gene: TRBD2
v_gene: TRBV18

CDR3aa: ASSESGGAATQY
d_gene: TRBD2
v_gene: TRBV6-1

CDR3aa: ASSEARLSQGPKETQY
d_gene: -
v_gene: TRBV2

CDR3aa: ASAPGTRAEAF
d_gene: -
v_gene: TRBV12-3/TRBV12-4

CDR3aa: ASSPFRFTQETQY
d_gene: -
v_gene: TRBV27

CDR3aa: ASSFGFSGNTIY
d_gene: -
v_gene: TRBV5-6

CDR3aa: AINGQGDSPLH
d_gene: TRBD1
v_gene: TRBV10-3

CDR3aa: ASSLIGNEVWQPQH
d_gene: -
v_gene: TRBV12-3/TRBV12-4

CDR3aa: SAGPQDREETQY
d_gene: TRBD1
v_gene: TRBV20-1

CDR3aa: ASSRQDSYGYT
d_gene: -
v_gene: TRBV7-2

CDR3aa: ASSPILSGNTIY
d_gene: -
v_gene: TRBV11-2

CDR3aa: ASSRGTGRETQY
d_gene: TRBD1
v_gene: TRBV18

CDR3aa: ASSLLQGTGGNTIY
d_gene: -
v_gene: TRBV6-1

CDR3aa: ASSRSVGVSVGETQY
d_gene: -
v_gene: TRBV4-1

CDR3aa: ASSLIDTQY
d_gene: -
v_gene: TRBV7-8

CDR3aa: ASSFVGARTEAF
d_gene: -
v_gene: TRBV27

CDR3aa: ASSLVLGQSLSYEQY
d_gene: TRBD1
v_gene: TRBV7-2

CDR3aa: ASKSPNTEAF
d_gene: -
v_gene: TRBV7-2

CDR3aa: ASSFGVGGTEAF
d_gene: -
v_gene: TRBV12-3/TRBV12-4

CDR3aa: ASRADNQPQH
d_gene: -
v_gene: TRBV2

CDR3aa: ASSQGTGLGGYT
d_gene: -
v_gene: TRBV3-1

CDR3aa: SAATSGGASYEQY
d_gene: TRBD2
v_gene: TRBV20-1

CDR3aa: ASSGGTGYGYT
d_gene: TRBD1
v_gene: TRBV6-1

CDR3aa: ASRDVAGVMNTEAF
d_gene: -
v_gene: TRBV6-1

CDR3aa: ASSGKGARAF
d_gene: TRBD1
v_gene: TRBV10-1

CDR3aa: ASSLLGGHTDIQY
d_gene: -
v_gene: TRBV28

CDR3aa: ASSYPGGQGIREQY
d_gene: TRBD1
v_gene: TRBV6-5

CDR3aa: SVWDLGNTIY
d_gene: -
v_gene: TRBV29-1

CDR3aa: SVEDRPYEQY
d_gene: -
v_gene: TRBV29-1